A selection of T cell receptor beta chains follows, all from one sample in a study of CD8+ T cells in alopecia areata. The protocol was immunoSEQ multiplex PCR, while the TCRdb copy is restricted to in-frame clones and leaves out a portion. The sample lists fewer than 250,000 clones; roughly 66% were seen once. The sequencing used CD4+ T cells sorted from blood, collected at week 24, from a patient treated with tofacitinib. The receptors here all came from a human donor with alopecia areata. Each CDR3 is given with its conserved first and last residue. The D gene is left open where the match is weak. Size is omitted from some rows. Given values are once, few, many or a class for expanded clones.

V gene: TRBV6-6
clone size: -
J gene: TRBJ2-2
D gene: -
CDR3 protein: CASVYQADTGELFF
CDR3 DNA: TGTGCCAGCGTTTATCAGGCGGACACCGGGGAGCTGTTTTTT

V gene: TRBV9
clone size: -
J gene: TRBJ1-2
D gene: -
CDR3 protein: CASSQQGWGGYTF
CDR3 DNA: TGTGCCAGCAGCCAACAGGGATGGGGTGGCTACACCTTC

V gene: TRBV5-1
clone size: many
J gene: TRBJ2-3
D gene: TRBD2
CDR3 protein: CASSLGLAGAYTDTQYF
CDR3 DNA: TGCGCCAGCAGCCTGGGACTAGCGGGGGCCTACACAGATACGCAGTATTTT

V gene: TRBV7-9
clone size: -
J gene: TRBJ1-2
D gene: -
CDR3 protein: CASSLAGGDYGYTF
CDR3 DNA: TGTGCCAGCAGCTTAGCTGGGGGCGACTATGGCTACACCTTC

V gene: TRBV5-6
clone size: few
J gene: TRBJ2-1
D gene: -
CDR3 protein: CASNLPARDNEQFF
CDR3 DNA: TGTGCCAGCAATTTGCCCGCCCGGGACAATGAGCAGTTCTTC

V gene: TRBV5-1
clone size: -
J gene: TRBJ1-1
D gene: TRBD1
CDR3 protein: CASSFLGGTGTHGTEAFF
CDR3 DNA: TGCGCCAGCAGCTTTCTAGGAGGGACAGGGACCCATGGCACTGAAGCTTTCTTT

V gene: TRBV12-5
clone size: -
J gene: TRBJ1-2
D gene: -
CDR3 protein: CASGLDSPYGYTF
CDR3 DNA: TGTGCTAGTGGTCTGGACAGCCCCTATGGCTACACCTTC

V gene: TRBV29-1
clone size: few
J gene: TRBJ2-7
D gene: TRBD1
CDR3 protein: CSVSLGTGVYF
CDR3 DNA: TGCAGCGTTTCCTTAGGGACAGGGGTGTACTTC

V gene: TRBV27
clone size: few
J gene: TRBJ2-1
D gene: -
CDR3 protein: CASSLDFYNEQFF
CDR3 DNA: TGTGCCAGCAGTTTAGACTTTTACAATGAGCAGTTCTTC

V gene: TRBV29-1
clone size: -
J gene: TRBJ2-2
D gene: -
CDR3 protein: CSVGGRGTGELFF
CDR3 DNA: TGCAGCGTCGGGGGGCGGGGCACCGGGGAGCTGTTTTTT

V gene: TRBV6-6
clone size: -
J gene: TRBJ1-2
D gene: -
CDR3 protein: CASSYSTDYGYTF
CDR3 DNA: TGTGCCAGCAGTTACTCCACGGACTATGGCTACACCTTC